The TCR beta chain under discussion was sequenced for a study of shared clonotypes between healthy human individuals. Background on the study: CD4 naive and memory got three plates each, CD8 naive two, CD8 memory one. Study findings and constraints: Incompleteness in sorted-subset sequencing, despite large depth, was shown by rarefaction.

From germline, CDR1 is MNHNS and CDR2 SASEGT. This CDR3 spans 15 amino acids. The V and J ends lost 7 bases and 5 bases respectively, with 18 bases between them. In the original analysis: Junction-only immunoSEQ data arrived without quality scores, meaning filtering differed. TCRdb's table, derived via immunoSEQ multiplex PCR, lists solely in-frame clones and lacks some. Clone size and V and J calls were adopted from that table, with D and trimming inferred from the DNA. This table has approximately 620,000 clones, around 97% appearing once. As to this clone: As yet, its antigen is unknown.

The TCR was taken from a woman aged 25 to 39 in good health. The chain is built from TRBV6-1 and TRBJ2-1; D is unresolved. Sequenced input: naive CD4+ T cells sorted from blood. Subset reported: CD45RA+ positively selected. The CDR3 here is CASTLWGYSNNEQFF. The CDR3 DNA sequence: TGTGCCAGCACCCTGTGGGGTTACTCGAACAATGAGCAGTTCTTC.